Presented here are 30 T cell receptor beta chains from one specimen sequenced in a study of blood T cells in healthy people across ages. PCR was performed a second time for about 7 to 11 cycles using a sample-barcoded 5' primer and a J-beta primer mix. A single record per CDR3 protein comes from TCRdb applying MiXCR to the 5' RACE reads. In the table there are hundreds of thousands of distinct CDR3 sequences, under 45% of which are singletons. The sample taken for sequencing was blood. The receptors shown here come from a man aged 55 to 70 in good health.

The V and J genes are TRBV7-2 and TRBJ2-7, with 8 bases identical to TRBD1. V was pared by 2 bases and J by 5 bases, with 8 bases of the junction left unmatched. From germline, CDR1 is SGHTA and CDR2 FQGNSA. The CDR3 extends over 15 amino acids. The CDR3 reads CASSLFSRGLDEQYF. The CDR3 bases are TGTGCCAGCAGCTTATTCTCCAGGGGGCTCGACGAGCAGTACTTC. Full variable domain (remainder filled in from reference TRBV7-2 and TRBJ2-7): GAGVSQSPSNKVTEKGKDVELRCDPISGHTALYWYRQSLGQGLEFLIYFQGNSAPDKSGLPSDRFSAERTGGSVSTLTIQRTQQEDSAVYLCASSLFSRGLDEQYFGPGTRLTVT.

The sample holds a few counts of this clonotype. The rearrangement links TRBV7-2 to TRBJ1-5; D ambiguous. The CDR3 has 13 residues. V was trimmed by 6 bases and J by 4 bases, leaving 10 bases between them. Germline lookup yields CDR1 SGHTA and CDR2 FQGNSA. CDR3 nucleotides: TGTGCCAGCAGTGCAGAGCAGAATCAGCCCCAGCATTTT. Encoded protein: CASSAEQNQPQHF. Using reference TRBV7-2 and TRBJ1-5 for the parts outside the CDR3, the full variable domain is GAGVSQSPSNKVTEKGKDVELRCDPISGHTALYWYRQSLGQGLEFLIYFQGNSAPDKSGLPSDRFSAERTGGSVSTLTIQRTQQEDSAVYLCASSAEQNQPQHFGDGTRLSIL.

V and J are TRBV7-9 and TRBJ2-5, with D perhaps assigned TRBD1 or TRBD2 (6 bases each). Germline lookup yields CDR1 SEHNR and CDR2 FQNEAQ (reference sequence). The CDR3 covers 16 residues. Deletions cut 2 bases from V and 5 bases from J, with 18 bases between. The DNA for the CDR3 is TGTGCCAGCAGCTTACAGGAGTCACCCGGGGGCGAGACCCAGTACTTC. The encoded protein is CASSLQESPGGETQYF. Drawing the rest from reference TRBV7-9 and TRBJ2-5, the complete variable domain is DTGVSQNPRHKITKRGQNVTFRCDPISEHNRLYWYRQTLGQGPEFLTYFQNEAQLEKSRLLSDRFSAERPKGSFSTLEIQRTEQGDSAMYLCASSLQESPGGETQYFGPGTRLLVL.

This clonotype was detected a few times. The chain recombines TRBV29-1 with TRBJ2-1; D may correspond to TRBD1 or TRBD2 (5 bases each). Germline CDR1 reads SQVTM; CDR2 reads ANQGSEA. Trimming took 4 bases from V and 3 from J, leaving 7 bases between them. The CDR3 runs to 12 residues. CDR3: CSVGDRYNEQFF. The CDR3 DNA sequence: TGCAGCGTTGGGGACCGCTACAATGAGCAGTTCTTC.

This clonotype has just a few counts. This chain uses TRBV20-1 with TRBJ1-2, with D possibly TRBD1 on 5 matching bases. The V and J ends lost 5 bases and 6 bases respectively, with 19 bases between them. CDR3 length: 14 residues. Germline CDR1 is DFQATT and CDR2 is SNEGSKA (reference sequence). The CDR3 DNA is TGCAGTGCTTCCCTATCCTCCCAGGGAAATGGCTACACCTTC. Amino acid sequence: CSASLSSQGNGYTF.

The chain joins TRBV6-2 or TRBV6-3 to TRBJ2-7, with D possibly being TRBD1 (6 bases). The CDR3 consists of 12 residues. V lost 6 bases, J lost 4 bases, and 10 bases lay in between. Germline V lookup: CDR1 MNHEY, CDR2 SVGEGT. The CDR3 is CASRDSKYEQYF. The DNA of the CDR3 is TGTGCCAGCAGGGACAGCAAATACGAGCAGTACTTC.

This clonotype has just a few counts. This chain joins TRBV7-2 and TRBJ2-3; 11 nucleotides match TRBD1. The CDR3 runs 14 residues. V shed 5 bases, J shed 6 bases, and the junction held 4 bases outside the gene matches. Germline V gene lookup returns CDR1 SGHTA and CDR2 FQGNSA. DNA of the CDR3: TGTGCCAGCAGCCCGGACAGGGGGCGGGATACGCAGTATTTT. The encoded protein is CASSPDRGRDTQYF.

This clonotype was found a few times. The V gene is TRBV7-9, the J gene TRBJ2-5; 9 bases align to TRBD1. Germline CDR1 is SEHNR and CDR2 is FQNEAQ (reference sequence). The V and J ends lost 1 base and 2 bases, in that order; junction bases with no gene match: 2. The CDR3 runs 15 residues. The CDR3 loop is CASSLVDRGQETQYF. CDR3 sequence (DNA): TGTGCCAGCAGCTTAGTAGACAGGGGGCAAGAGACCCAGTACTTC.

The chain joins TRBV15 to TRBJ2-3, with D possibly being TRBD1 or TRBD2 (5 bases each). The germline V gene has CDR1 LNHNV and CDR2 YYDKDF (reference sequence). This CDR3 region has 19 residues. V was trimmed by 2 bases and J by 5 bases, leaving 26 bases between them. CDR3 coding DNA: TGTGCCACCAGCAGATCAGAACTGGGACCGACGACGCCTAGAGATACGCAGTATTTT. Its translation: CATSRSELGPTTPRDTQYF.

This clonotype has just a few counts. The chain carries TRBV15 and TRBJ2-1; 9 bases are a match to TRBD1. This CDR3 spans 16 amino acids. The J segment lost 1 base and the V segment lost 1 base, leaving 2 bases of the junction unmatched. CDR1 is LNHNV, CDR2 YYDKDF, per germline (reference sequence). CDR3 bases: TGTGCCACCAGCAGAGGGGACAGGGCATCCTACAATGAGCAGTTCTTC. It translates to CATSRGDRASYNEQFF.

As regards this clonotype: A read error may be the cause here, since a much bigger clone is one base away. The genes are TRBV14 and TRBJ2-5, with 7 bases aligning to TRBD1. The J call is uncertain, as TRBJ2-7 better fits the DNA end. The germline CDR1 and CDR2 sequences are SGHDN and FVKESK. CDR3 length equals 13 residues. The CDR3 loop is CASRSDRNDEQYF. The CDR3 nucleotides read TGTGCCAGCAGATCGGACAGGAACGACGAGCAGTACTTC.

At least ten counts were recorded for this clonotype. The rearrangement uses TRBV29-1 and TRBJ1-2; D remains unclear. The V and J ends lost 7 bases and 2 bases respectively, with 14 bases between them. Per the germline V gene, CDR1 is SQVTM and CDR2 is ANQGSEA. CDR3 length: 13 amino acids. The CDR3 coding sequence is TGCAGCGGTGGTCTTGGTCCAAACTATGGCTACACCTTC. This gives the protein CSGGLGPNYGYTF.

The chain couples TRBV7-9 to TRBJ1-2; TRBD1 is a possible D gene (5 bases). Germline CDR1 SEHNR, CDR2 FQNEAQ (reference sequence). The V end lost 5 bases, the J end lost 5 bases, and 24 bases lay between the germline ends. This CDR3 is 17 amino acids long. This CDR3 is CASSLDLGDATGYGYTF. In nucleotides, the CDR3 is TGTGCCAGCAGCCTAGATCTGGGGGATGCAACTGGATATGGCTACACCTTC.

This clonotype was detected a few times. This rearrangement joins TRBV2 to TRBJ2-5, with TRBD2 identical over 7 bases. The J segment lost 4 bases and the V segment lost 1 base, leaving 9 bases of the junction unmatched. This CDR3 contains 16 residues. Germline V gives CDR1 SNHLY, CDR2 FYNNEI. CDR3 coding DNA: TGTGCCAGCAGTGAAGAGGAGGGAGCGGGGCGAGAGACCCAGTACTTC. Protein product: CASSEEEGAGRETQYF.

This clonotype was recorded a few times. The rearrangement uses TRBV6-6 and TRBJ1-5, with 7 nucleotides matching TRBD1. The trim removed 6 bases at V and 4 bases at J, leaving 9 bases unmatched. The CDR3 loop spans 15 amino acids. Germline V lookup: CDR1 MNHNY, CDR2 SVGAGI (reference sequence). CDR3 region: CASSPQETGNQPQHF. The DNA for the CDR3 is TGTGCCAGCAGCCCTCAGGAGACAGGGAATCAGCCCCAGCATTTT.

The rearrangement uses TRBV6-2 or TRBV6-3 and TRBJ1-2; D is unclear. Trimming removed 6 bases from V and 5 bases from J, with 10 bases in between. CDR3 length equals 12 residues. The germline CDR1 and CDR2 sequences are MNHEY and SVGEGT. As DNA, the CDR3 is TGTGCCAGCAGCTACGCCCAATATGGCTACACCTTC. Amino acids: CASSYAQYGYTF.

The chain is built from TRBV7-2 and TRBJ2-7, with D possibly TRBD2 on 7 matching bases. Germline V gives CDR1 SGHTA, CDR2 FQGNSA. The CDR3 contains 14 residues. The V and J ends lost 5 bases and 3 bases respectively, with 14 bases between them. The CDR3, as DNA: TGTGCCAGCAGCCCAGGGGACTATAACTACGAGCAGTACTTC. Translated: CASSPGDYNYEQYF.

V and J are TRBV28 and TRBJ2-1, with 9 bases identical to TRBD1. Per the germline V gene, CDR1 is MDHEN and CDR2 is SYDVKM. Unmatched junction bases numbered 21, after V lost 3 bases and J lost 15 bases. CDR3 length equals 17 residues. The CDR3 is CASSFLSPGDRAKSMFF. CDR3 DNA: TGTGCCAGCAGTTTCCTATCCCCGGGGGACAGGGCTAAAAGTATGTTCTTC.

The sample holds a few counts of this clonotype. V gene TRBV30 combines with J gene TRBJ1-2; TRBD1 is a possible D gene (5 bases). V lost 8 bases, J lost 7 bases, and 14 bases lay in between. Germline CDR1 is GTSNPN and CDR2 is SVGIG (reference sequence). The length of the CDR3 is 11 residues. The CDR3 coding sequence is TGTGCCGGAGCAGGTGGGGGTGGCTACACCTTC. It specifies CAGAGGGGYTF. The whole variable domain, filled in from reference TRBV30 and TRBJ1-2, reads SQTIHQWPATLVQPVGSPLSLECTVEGTSNPNLYWYRQAAGRGLQLLFYSVGIGQISSEVPQNLSASRPQDRQFILSSKKLLLSDSGFYLCAGAGGGGYTFGSGTRLTVV.

The chain links TRBV28 to TRBJ2-4; TRBD1 agrees at 8 bases. Judging by the DNA end, TRBJ2-7 fits better; the J call may be wrong. Germline CDR1 MDHEN, CDR2 SYDVKM. The CDR3 extends over 15 amino acids. CDR3 DNA sequence: TGTGCCAGCAGTTTCTGGACAGGGAATGAGGACGAGCAGTACTTC. Amino acids: CASSFWTGNEDEQYF.

The chain employs TRBV20-1 and TRBJ2-3; 10 positions agree with TRBD1. With 3 bases clipped from V and 4 bases from J, the junction kept 4 bases outside the gene matches. The CDR3 is 14 amino acids. Germline V gene sequence: CDR1 DFQATT, CDR2 SNEGSKA (reference sequence). The DNA of the CDR3 is TGCAGTGCTAGGGGGGACAGGGGCGCAGATACGCAGTATTTT. It is translated as CSARGDRGADTQYF.

The chain recombines TRBV21-1 with TRBJ2-4. TRBV21-1 is described as a pseudogene. This CDR3 is built from 16 residues. CDR3 coding DNA: TGTGCCAGCAGCCAAAGGAAAATAATCCAAACGAGTGAGCAGTACTTC. Translating it yields CASSQRKIIQTSEQYF.

At least ten counts were recorded for this clonotype. The chain recombines TRBV5-1 with TRBJ1-2, with D uncertain. In germline, CDR1 is SGHRS, CDR2 YFSETQ. CDR3 length: 14 residues. The V gene lost 0 bases and the J gene lost 4 bases, with 10 bases spanning the gap. The CDR3 DNA reads as TGCGCCAGCAGCTTGGAGCCGCTAGCCTATGGCTACACCTTC. Translating gives CASSLEPLAYGYTF.

The chain uses TRBV2 and TRBJ1-1; the D gene is possibly TRBD1 (5 bases). CDR1 is SNHLY and CDR2 is FYNNEI in the germline V gene. The CDR3 has 13 amino acids. The V end was cut by 7 bases, the J end by 5 bases, with 14 bases between. The CDR3 DNA follows: TGTGCCAGCACCTATTCGGGGGGAACTGAAGCTTTCTTT. This encodes CASTYSGGTEAFF.

For this clonotype: Sequence at one end of the junction differs from germline and may be a read error. The gene calls are TRBV7-2 and TRBJ1-2; D unclear. The CDR3 length is 14 residues. Germline-derived CDR1 and CDR2 are SGHTA and FQGNSA. CDR3 in amino acids: CASSPGPEDYDYTF. The CDR3 bases are TGTGCCAGCAGCCCGGGTCCAGAAGACTATGACTACACCTTC.

The chain joins TRBV9 to TRBJ2-3, with TRBD2 identical over 7 bases. This CDR3 has 16 residues. Losses at the gene ends were 1 base for V and 6 bases for J; bases not matched to a gene: 11. Germline CDR1 is SGDLS and CDR2 is YYNGEE. The CDR3 protein is CASSVPRDYTTDTQYF. DNA of the CDR3: TGTGCCAGCAGCGTACCCAGGGACTACACCACGGATACGCAGTATTTT.

The J gene is TRBJ2-7, the V gene TRBV20-1; 13 positions agree with TRBD2. Trimming removed 5 bases from V and 2 bases from J; junction bases left unmatched: 6. The V gene's germline CDR1 is DFQATT and CDR2 SNEGSKA (reference sequence). The CDR3 is 15 amino acids. CDR3 in DNA: TGCAGTGCTTCGCTTGGACTAGCGGGGGCCTACGAGCAGTACTTC. Translating gives CSASLGLAGAYEQYF.

The chain joins TRBV28 to TRBJ2-2; the match to TRBD1 covers 7 bases. CDR1 is MDHEN and CDR2 is SYDVKM in the germline V gene. The V gene end was trimmed by 3 bases and the J gene end by 0 bases; junction bases not matched to a gene: 7. This CDR3 is 17 amino acids long. The CDR3 DNA follows: TGTGCCAGCAGTTTGGGTTGGGACAGAGCGAACACCGGGGAGCTGTTTTTT. Protein: CASSLGWDRANTGELFF.

On this clonotype itself: A single base separates this from a much larger clone, so it may be a read error. This rearrangement joins TRBV4-3 to TRBJ2-3, with 11 nucleotides matching TRBD2. Germline V gene sequence: CDR1 LGHNA, CDR2 YSLEER. The CDR3 sequence is 16 residues long. V lost 4 bases and J lost 4; bases outside the gene matches: 7. CDR3 coding DNA: TGCGCCAGCAGCCGAGATTTAGCGGGGGGGCCAGATACGCAGTATTTT. Amino acids: CASSRDLAGGPDTQYF.

The CDR3 reads CASSHGLADYEQYF. DNA for the CDR3: TGCGCCAGCAGCCATGGACTAGCGGACTACGAGCAGTACTTC. V and J are TRBV5-1 and TRBJ2-7; 10 nucleotides align to TRBD2. The length of the CDR3 is 14 residues. V shed 4 bases and J 3 bases; nucleotides not matched to a gene: 4. Germline lookup yields CDR1 SGHRS and CDR2 YFSETQ.